The next 16 T cell receptor beta chains were all read from a single sample in a study of T cells in Graves' hyperthyroidism and ophthalmopathy. Using RNA transcripts as the source, TCR beta CDR3 regions were amplified. Using the HTBI primer set, a first-round RT-PCR was run on the TCR CDR3. TCRdb fed the multiplex PCR reads into MiXCR, producing one record per CDR3 protein. Among 45,000 to 75,000 distinct CDR3 sequences listed, roughly 50% were seen once. What was sequenced was blood. These TCRs come from a young woman with Graves' ophthalmopathy.

The rearrangement joins TRBV24-1 to TRBJ1-5; D is uncertain. Germline CDR1 and CDR2: KGHDR and SFDVKD. With 4 bases removed from V and 0 bases from J, the gap between germline ends came to 9 bases. The CDR3 has 15 amino acids. The CDR3, as DNA: TGTGCCACCAGTGACGCATCTCATAGCAATCAGCCCCAGCATTTT. It encodes CATSDASHSNQPQHF.

V gene TRBV10-3 combines with J gene TRBJ2-7; 7 bases are a match to TRBD2. The CDR3 length is 16 residues. Germline CDR1 ENHRY, CDR2 SYGVKD. With V trimmed by 3 bases and J by 0 bases, 8 bases remained unmatched. The CDR3 nucleotides are TGTGCCATCAGTGAACTAGCGTCGGGGAGCTCCTACGAGCAGTACTTC. Amino acids: CAISELASGSSYEQYF.

This clonotype is medium-sized. J is TRBJ2-7 and V is TRBV11-2; TRBD2 matches 7 bases. V lost 2 bases to trimming and J lost 5 bases; unmatched junction nucleotides: 6. Germline lookup yields CDR1 SGHAT and CDR2 FQNNGV. This CDR3 region has 14 residues. The CDR3 reads CASSLTGRSDEQYF. In nucleotides, the CDR3 is TGTGCCAGCAGCTTAACCGGGAGGAGTGACGAGCAGTACTTC. Variable domain in full (rest from reference TRBV11-2 and TRBJ2-7): EAGVAQSPRYKIIEKRQSVAFWCNPISGHATLYWYQQILGQGPKLLIQFQNNGVVDDSQLPKDRFSAERLKGVDSTLKIQPAKLEDSAVYLCASSLTGRSDEQYFGPGTRLTVT.

This clonotype was found many times. The V and J genes are TRBV7-2 and TRBJ2-7; TRBD2 agrees at 11 bases. Germline CDR1 reads SGHTA; CDR2 reads FQGNSA. The V gene end was trimmed by 6 bases and the J gene end by 3 bases; junction bases not matched to a gene: 4. The CDR3 sequence is 14 residues long. Here the CDR3 DNA reads TGTGCCAGCAGTTTTACTAGCGGGAGCTACGAGCAGTACTTC. Translated, it gives CASSFTSGSYEQYF.

This clonotype was detected only once. This CDR3 is CSARDSEKLPEAFF. The CDR3, as DNA: TGCAGTGCTAGGGACAGCGAGAAATTGCCTGAAGCTTTCTTT. This rearrangement joins TRBV20-1 to TRBJ1-1; tentatively, D is TRBD1 (6 bases). Trimming cost V 3 bases and J 6 bases, with 17 bases left between them. This CDR3 contains 14 residues. CDR1 is DFQATT, CDR2 SNEGSKA, per germline (reference sequence).

This clonotype was seen many times. The V call is TRBV6-1, the J call TRBJ1-6; D not certain. The CDR3 consists of 15 residues. Germline lookup yields CDR1 MNHNS and CDR2 SASEGT. Deletions cut 4 bases from V and 5 bases from J, with 12 bases between. The CDR3: CASSGLTRNNSPLHF. CDR3 nucleotides: TGTGCCAGCAGTGGGTTGACACGAAATAATTCACCCCTCCACTTT.

This chain uses TRBV19 with TRBJ1-3; D might be TRBD1 (5 bases). The CDR3 contains 14 residues. Trimming removed 7 bases from V and 2 bases from J, with 12 bases in between. Germline CDR1 and CDR2: LNHDA and SQIVND (reference sequence). The CDR3 region has the DNA TGTGCCAGTACCGATGGAGGGGCTGGAAACACCATATATTTT. This sequence encodes CASTDGGAGNTIYF.

By proportion, this clonotype is medium-sized (0.01 to 0.1%). The V and J genes are TRBV7-8 and TRBJ2-7; D is ambiguous. The CDR3 length is 13 residues. CDR1 SGHVS and CDR2 FQNEAQ come from the germline V gene. V was pared by 1 base and J by 2 bases, with 6 bases between. For the CDR3, the DNA is TGTGCCAGCAGCTTAGTACGGACCTACGAGCAGTACTTC. Translation gives CASSLVRTYEQYF.

V usage is TRBV9 and J usage is TRBJ1-1; 10 bases line up with TRBD1. Looked up from germline, CDR1 is SGDLS and CDR2 is YYNGEE. The CDR3 contains 14 residues. V gave up 2 bases and J gave up 7 bases; unmatched junction bases: 5. CDR3 residues: CASSVGRDRGEAFF. The CDR3 DNA is TGTGCCAGCAGCGTGGGGAGGGACAGGGGTGAAGCTTTCTTT.

This clonotype was counted at least ten times. The chain employs TRBV9 and TRBJ1-1; 9 bases line up with TRBD1. CDR1 and CDR2 (germline): SGDLS, YYNGEE. V was clipped by 2 bases and J by 4 bases; unmatched bases: 12. This CDR3 region has 17 residues. CDR3 loop: CASSVRDRVIGGTEAFF. As DNA, the CDR3 is TGTGCCAGCAGCGTCCGGGACAGGGTAATTGGCGGCACTGAAGCTTTCTTT.

Points on this clonotype: The conserved final phenylalanine or tryptophan is absent from the CDR3, which likely points to a read error. V gene TRBV7-8 combines with J gene TRBJ2-7, with 7 bases matching TRBD1. Germline assignment: CDR1 SGHVS and CDR2 FQNEAQ. The CDR3 extends over 16 amino acids. With V trimmed by 1 base and J by 2 bases, 8 bases remained unmatched. CDR3 in DNA: TGTGCCAGCAGCTTAGAGGCAGGGGGACCTACCTACGAGCAGTACTCC. Its translation is CASSLEAGGPTYEQYS.

The CDR3 region is CASSPHPGQGKSPLHF. Written as DNA, the CDR3 is TGTGCCAGCAGCCCCCATCCGGGACAGGGTAAATCACCCCTCCACTTT. The chain recombines TRBV7-3 with TRBJ1-6; 9 nucleotides line up with TRBD1. V trimming: 5 bases; J trimming: 10 bases; junction bases outside the gene matches: 12. There are 16 residues in the CDR3. CDR1 is SGHTA, CDR2 FQGTGA, per germline.

This clonotype was detected many times. The gene calls are TRBV29-1 and TRBJ2-7; D possibly corresponds to TRBD1 (5 bases). The V gene's germline CDR1 is SQVTM and CDR2 ANQGSEA. The CDR3 spans 12 residues. Trimming shortened V by 6 bases and J by 0 bases, and 9 bases separated the two germline ends. The DNA of the CDR3 is TGCAGCGTCTCGACAGTCTCCTACGAGCAGTACTTC. Residues: CSVSTVSYEQYF.

In its sample, this clonotype ranks as medium-sized (0.01 to 0.1%). J is TRBJ1-6 and V is TRBV10-2; D gene unclear. The ends were cut back, 8 bases at V and 7 bases at J, with 12 bases in the middle. Germline CDR1 reads WSHSY; CDR2 reads SAAADI. The CDR3 contains 13 residues. CDR3: CASRASRNSPLHF. CDR3 nucleotide sequence: TGCGCCAGCCGAGCCAGTAGGAATTCACCCCTCCACTTT.

Notes on this clonotype: A much larger clonotype is one base distant, so this may be a read error. The rearrangement links TRBV28 to TRBJ1-2; D gene ambiguous. V lost 2 bases and J 9 bases, leaving 16 bases between the germline ends. Germline V gives CDR1 MDHEN, CDR2 SYDVKM. The CDR3 length is 14 residues. The CDR3 coding sequence is TGTGCCAGCAGTTTAGAAGCCCTAACCCAGAGCTACACCTTC. Translation: CASSLEALTQSYTF.

The chain carries TRBV19 and TRBJ2-3; possible D gene TRBD2, 5 bases. This CDR3 spans 15 amino acids. Trimming shortened V by 0 bases and J by 8 bases, and 15 bases separated the two germline ends. The germline gives CDR1 LNHDA, CDR2 SQIVND (reference sequence). In DNA, the CDR3 is TGTGCCAGTAGTATAGACGTGGGAGCCACAAGTACGCAGTATTTT. This gives the protein CASSIDVGATSTQYF.